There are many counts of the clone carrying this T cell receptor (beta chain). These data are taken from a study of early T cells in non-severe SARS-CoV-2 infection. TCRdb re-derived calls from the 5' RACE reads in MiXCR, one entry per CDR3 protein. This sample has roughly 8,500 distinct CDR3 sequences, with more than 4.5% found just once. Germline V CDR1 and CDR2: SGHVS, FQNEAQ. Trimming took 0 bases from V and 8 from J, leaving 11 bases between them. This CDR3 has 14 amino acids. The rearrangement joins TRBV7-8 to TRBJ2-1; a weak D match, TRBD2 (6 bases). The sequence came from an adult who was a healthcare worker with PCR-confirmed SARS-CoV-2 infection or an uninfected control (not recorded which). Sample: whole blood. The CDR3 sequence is CASSLAPGSDEQFF. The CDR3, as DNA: TGTGCCAGCAGCTTAGCGCCCGGGAGCGATGAGCAGTTCTTC.